The source of this T cell receptor (beta chain) is a study of T cells in Graves' hyperthyroidism and ophthalmopathy. The ends were cut back, 3 bases at V and 0 bases at J, with 22 bases in the middle. From germline, CDR1 is MGHRA and CDR2 YSYEKL. The CDR3 contains 19 residues. Findings of the study overall: For ophthalmopathy, model prediction preceded onset by a median around six months.

This clonotype was observed a handful of times. Antigen unknown. A NOSPECS grade of at least 4, a Clinical Activity Score of at least 3 and duration under 3 months were recorded in ophthalmopathy patients. Every diagnosis used clinical symptoms, serum thyroxine and TRAb, thyroid ultrasound and orbital computed tomography. The PBMCs studied were ones that came from about 10 ml fresh peripheral blood. What was amplified from RNA transcripts were TCR beta CDR3 regions. TCR CDR3 underwent first-round RT-PCR with the HTBI primer set. TCRdb passed the multiplex PCR reads through MiXCR, listing each CDR3 protein once. The sample yields 400,000 or so distinct CDR3 sequences, about 16% seen once.

This receptor was identified in a woman aged 55-70 years with Graves' ophthalmopathy. This chain joins TRBV4-1 and TRBJ2-3, with D perhaps matching TRBD2 (6 bases). Input material: blood. The CDR3 is CASSHKPPAGRESTDTQYF. In DNA form, the CDR3 reads TGCGCCAGCAGCCACAAACCTCCCGCCGGGAGAGAAAGCACAGATACGCAGTATTTT.